This T cell receptor (beta chain) was captured by sequencing in a study of T cell repertoires in cytomegalovirus infection (dated by TCRdb to the late 2010s). Concerning the study at large: Peptide stimulations targeted recently identified HLA-C-restricted CMV epitopes, whose presentation resists viral immunomodulation, together with well-studied HLA-B-restricted epitopes. The HLA type of each donor mattered for the analysis, because public TCR beta signatures pointed to carriage of CMV infection along with the matching HLA type.

What the treatment or condition label conveys for this sample: in vitro stimulation with specific CMV peptide epitopes to enrich CMV-specific T cells. According to the germline V gene, CDR1 reads LGHNA and CDR2 reads YNFKEQ. Trimming accounts for 0 bases at V and 7 bases at J, while the number of junction bases matched to no gene is 8. The CDR3 has 16 amino acids, counting the end cysteine and phenylalanine. Solely the CDR3 DNA is kept, with 48 bases framed from the first base. As to this clonotype: No antigen is known for it. Base qualities were left out, and no much larger clone turns up one base away.

Sequenced using an Illumina HiSeq 1500. The raw public reads went through TCRdb reprocessing: fastp at Q25, MiXCR clone calling, in-frame beta chains kept. Identical CDR3 protein sequences are pooled into one entry, listed with their most common genes and DNA. In all, the sample holds 750,000 to 900,000 distinct CDR3 sequences, and around 29% of those were seen once. The leading ten clones occupy around 14% of the sample. Results and caveats for the whole study, not just this receptor: In both this cohort and an independent roughly 400-donor cohort, the cumulative frequency of public TCR beta family members distinguished carriers of CMV infection plus the relevant HLA type. In the ex vivo response, HLA-C-restricted CMV-specific TCR beta clonotypes were dominant, and in two of eight donors the single most frequent clonotype came from this HLA-C-restricted group.

The V and J segments used are TRBV4-2 and TRBJ2-1; 8 bases in between match TRBD1. This receptor was taken from a human donor in good health (CMV status not recorded). Some clones in this sample may be carry-over from other donors' samples. This material consisted of cultured CD8+ T cells from PBMCs, taken from culture after CMV antigen stimulation. CDR3 sequence: CASSQDQGARYNEQFF. The nucleotide sequence is TGTGCCAGCAGCCAAGATCAGGGGGCTCGGTATAATGAGCAGTTCTTC.